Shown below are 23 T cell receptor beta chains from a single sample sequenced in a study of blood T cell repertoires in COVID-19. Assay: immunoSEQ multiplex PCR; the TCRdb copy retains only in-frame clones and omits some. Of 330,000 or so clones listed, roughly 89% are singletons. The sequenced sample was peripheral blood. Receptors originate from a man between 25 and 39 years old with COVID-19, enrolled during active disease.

The CDR3 region is CASGLAGIPSYEQYF. CDR3 bases: TGTGCCAGCGGACTAGCGGGGATCCCGTCCTACGAGCAGTACTTC. The V call is TRBV6-5, the J call TRBJ2-7, with 12 bases aligning to TRBD2. The CDR3 length is 15 residues. V was pared by 8 bases and J by 1 base, with 6 bases of the junction left unmatched. CDR1 MNHEY and CDR2 SVGAGI come from the germline V gene.

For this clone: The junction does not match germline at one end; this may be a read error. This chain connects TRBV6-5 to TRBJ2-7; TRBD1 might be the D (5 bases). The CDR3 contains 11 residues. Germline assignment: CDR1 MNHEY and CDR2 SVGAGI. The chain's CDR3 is CASRQGYGQYF. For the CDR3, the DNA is TGTGCCAGCCGCCAGGGCTACGGGCAGTACTTC.

The CDR3 sequence is CASSIVRGAPYEQYF. The DNA of the CDR3 is TGTGCCAGTAGTATAGTTCGGGGGGCGCCGTACGAGCAGTACTTC. The J gene is TRBJ2-7, the V gene TRBV19; D possibly corresponds to TRBD2 (7 bases). Germline V gene data show CDR1 as LNHDA and CDR2 as SQIVND (reference sequence). V shed 1 base and J shed 4 bases, with 14 bases lying between them. The length of the CDR3 is 15 residues.

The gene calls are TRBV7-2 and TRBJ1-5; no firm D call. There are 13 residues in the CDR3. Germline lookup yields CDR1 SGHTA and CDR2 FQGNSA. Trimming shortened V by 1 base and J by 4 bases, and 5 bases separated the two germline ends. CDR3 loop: CASSLDWNQPQHF. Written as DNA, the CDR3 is TGTGCCAGCAGCTTAGACTGGAATCAGCCCCAGCATTTT. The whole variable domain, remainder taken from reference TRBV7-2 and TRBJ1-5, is GAGVSQSPSNKVTEKGKDVELRCDPISGHTALYWYRQSLGQGLEFLIYFQGNSAPDKSGLPSDRFSAERTGGSVSTLTIQRTQQEDSAVYLCASSLDWNQPQHFGDGTRLSIL.

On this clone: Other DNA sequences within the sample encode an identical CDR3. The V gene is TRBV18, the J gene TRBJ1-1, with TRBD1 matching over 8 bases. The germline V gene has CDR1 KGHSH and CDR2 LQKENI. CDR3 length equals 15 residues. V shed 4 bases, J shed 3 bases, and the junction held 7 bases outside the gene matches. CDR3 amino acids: CASSLETGGYTEAFF. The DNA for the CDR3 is TGTGCCAGCTCACTCGAAACAGGGGGGTACACTGAAGCTTTCTTT.

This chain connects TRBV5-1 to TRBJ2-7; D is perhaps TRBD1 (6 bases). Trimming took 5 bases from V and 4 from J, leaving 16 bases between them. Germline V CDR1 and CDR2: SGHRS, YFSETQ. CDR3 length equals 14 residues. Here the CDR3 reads CASRRDGTSYEQYF. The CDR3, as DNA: TGCGCCAGCAGGAGGGACGGGACATCATACGAGCAGTACTTC.

CDR3 protein: CASTHRGLAGGPTYNEQFF. The CDR3 coding sequence is TGTGCCAGCACTCATAGGGGACTAGCGGGAGGGCCCACCTACAATGAGCAGTTCTTC. This chain connects TRBV7-9 to TRBJ2-1; 16 bases align to TRBD2. Germline CDR1 and CDR2: SEHNR and FQNEAQ (reference sequence). The junction had 11 bases not matched to a gene; V was cut back by 7 bases and J by 2 bases. The CDR3 has 19 residues.

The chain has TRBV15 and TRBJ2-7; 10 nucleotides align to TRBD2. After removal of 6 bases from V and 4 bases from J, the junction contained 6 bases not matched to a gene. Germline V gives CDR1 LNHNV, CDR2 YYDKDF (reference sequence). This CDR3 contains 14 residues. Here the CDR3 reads CATSSNSGGYEQYF. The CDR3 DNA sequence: TGTGCCACCAGTAGTAATAGCGGGGGGTACGAGCAGTACTTC.

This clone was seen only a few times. Here the CDR3 DNA reads TGTGCCAGCAGTGAAGCGTGGGACAGTGCCTACGAGCAGTACTTC. Translated, it gives CASSEAWDSAYEQYF. This sequence joins TRBV6-1 and TRBJ2-7; 7 bases fit TRBD1. The CDR3 runs 15 residues. J gave up 2 bases and V 0 bases, and 4 bases lay outside the gene matches. Germline V gene data show CDR1 as MNHNS and CDR2 as SASEGT.

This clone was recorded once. CDR3 amino acids: CASSLGQTYTGELFF. The CDR3 bases are TGTGCCAGCAGCCTAGGACAAACGTACACCGGGGAGCTGTTTTTT. The chain uses TRBV5-4 and TRBJ2-2, with TRBD1 as a possible D gene (5 bases). This CDR3 has 15 residues. From germline, CDR1 is SGHNT and CDR2 YYREEE (reference sequence). The ends were cut back, 4 bases at V and 3 bases at J, with 13 bases in the middle.

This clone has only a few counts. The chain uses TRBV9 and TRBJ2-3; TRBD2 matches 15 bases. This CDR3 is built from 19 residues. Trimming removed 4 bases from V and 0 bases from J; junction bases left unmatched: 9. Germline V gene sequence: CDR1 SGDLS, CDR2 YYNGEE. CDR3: CASSPWTSGGALSTDTQYF. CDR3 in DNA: TGTGCCAGCAGCCCCTGGACTAGCGGGGGGGCCCTAAGCACAGATACGCAGTATTTT. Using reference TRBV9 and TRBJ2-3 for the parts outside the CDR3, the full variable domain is DSGVTQTPKHLITATGQRVTLRCSPRSGDLSVYWYQQSLDQGLQFLIQYYNGEERAKGNILERFSAQQFPDLHSELNLSSLELGDSALYFCASSPWTSGGALSTDTQYFGPGTRLTVL.

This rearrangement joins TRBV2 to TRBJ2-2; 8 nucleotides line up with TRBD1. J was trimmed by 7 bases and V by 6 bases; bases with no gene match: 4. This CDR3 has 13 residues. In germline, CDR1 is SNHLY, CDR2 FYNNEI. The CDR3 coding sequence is TGTGCCAGCAGGCAGGGGGCGTTCGGGGAGCTGTTTTTT. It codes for CASRQGAFGELFF.

The CDR3 coding sequence is TGTGCCAGCAGTTTAATGTCTAGCGGGAGTTACGAGCAGTACTTC. It is translated as CASSLMSSGSYEQYF. The chain combines TRBV28 with TRBJ2-7, with 10 bases that match TRBD2. V lost 2 bases and J lost 4; bases outside the gene matches: 5. This CDR3 region has 15 residues. Germline CDR1 and CDR2: MDHEN and SYDVKM.

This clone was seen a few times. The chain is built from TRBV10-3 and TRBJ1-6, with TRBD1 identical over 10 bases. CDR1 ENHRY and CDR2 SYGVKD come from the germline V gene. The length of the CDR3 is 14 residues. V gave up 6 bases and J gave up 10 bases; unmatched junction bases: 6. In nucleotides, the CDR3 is TGTGCCATCAGGGGACAGGGGAGGGAGTCACCCCTCCACTTT. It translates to CAIRGQGRESPLHF.

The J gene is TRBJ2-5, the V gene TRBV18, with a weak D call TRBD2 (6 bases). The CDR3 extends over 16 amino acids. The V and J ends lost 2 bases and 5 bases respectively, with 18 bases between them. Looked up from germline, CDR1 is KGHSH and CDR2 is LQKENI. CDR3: CASSPSGRSAGETQYF. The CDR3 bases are TGTGCCAGCTCACCATCGGGGCGCTCGGCGGGGGAGACCCAGTACTTC.

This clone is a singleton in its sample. CDR3 sequence (DNA): TGTGCCAGCAGGGTCGGAGCGGGAGAGGAGCAGTACTTC. This gives the protein CASRVGAGEEQYF. The rearrangement uses TRBV6-5 and TRBJ2-7; 8 positions agree with TRBD2. This CDR3 comprises 13 residues. Trimming cost V 6 bases and J 7 bases; bases outside gene matches: 8. Germline CDR1 is MNHEY and CDR2 is SVGAGI.

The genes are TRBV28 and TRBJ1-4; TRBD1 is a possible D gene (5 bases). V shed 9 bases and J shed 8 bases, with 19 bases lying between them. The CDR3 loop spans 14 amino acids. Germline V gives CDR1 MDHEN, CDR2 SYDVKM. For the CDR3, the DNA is TGTGCCAGTGCCCTGTCAGGGTGGAACGAAAAACTGTTTTTT. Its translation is CASALSGWNEKLFF. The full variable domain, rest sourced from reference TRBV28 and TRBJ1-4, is DVKVTQSSRYLVKRTGEKVFLECVQDMDHENMFWYRQDPGLGLRLIYFSYDVKMKEKGDIPEGYSVSREKKERFSLILESASTNQTSMYLCASALSGWNEKLFFGSGTQLSVL.

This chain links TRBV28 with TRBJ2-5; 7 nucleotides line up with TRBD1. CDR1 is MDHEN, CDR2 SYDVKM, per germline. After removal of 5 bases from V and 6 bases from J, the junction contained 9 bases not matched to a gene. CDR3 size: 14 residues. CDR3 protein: CASSQAQGWKTQYF. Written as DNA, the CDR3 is TGTGCCAGCAGTCAAGCACAGGGGTGGAAGACCCAGTACTTC.

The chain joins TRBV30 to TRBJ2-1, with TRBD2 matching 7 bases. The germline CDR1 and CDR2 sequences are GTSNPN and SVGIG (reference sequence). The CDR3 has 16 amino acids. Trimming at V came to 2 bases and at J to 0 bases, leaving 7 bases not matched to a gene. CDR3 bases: TGTGCCTGGAGTCCTACTAGCGCCTACTCCTACAATGAGCAGTTCTTC. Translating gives CAWSPTSAYSYNEQFF. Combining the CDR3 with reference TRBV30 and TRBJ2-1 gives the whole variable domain SQTIHQWPATLVQPVGSPLSLECTVEGTSNPNLYWYRQAAGRGLQLLFYSVGIGQISSEVPQNLSASRPQDRQFILSSKKLLLSDSGFYLCAWSPTSAYSYNEQFFGPGTRLTVL.

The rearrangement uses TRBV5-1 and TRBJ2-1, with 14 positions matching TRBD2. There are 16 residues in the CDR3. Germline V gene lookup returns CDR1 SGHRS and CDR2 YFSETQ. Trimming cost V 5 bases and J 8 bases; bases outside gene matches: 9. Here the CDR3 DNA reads TGCGCCAGCAGACAAGGGACTAGCGGGAGTTCTTATGAGCAGTTCTTC. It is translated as CASRQGTSGSSYEQFF.

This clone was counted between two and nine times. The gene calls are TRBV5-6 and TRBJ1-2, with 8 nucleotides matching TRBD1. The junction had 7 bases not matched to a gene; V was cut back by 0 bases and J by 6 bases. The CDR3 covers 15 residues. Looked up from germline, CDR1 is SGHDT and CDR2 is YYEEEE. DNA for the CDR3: TGTGCCAGCAGCTTGGTGATGGCAGGGGGCGATGGCTACACCTTC. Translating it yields CASSLVMAGGDGYTF.

CDR3 DNA: TGCGCCAGCAGCTCGGGACAGGGGAATGGCTACACCTTC. It encodes CASSSGQGNGYTF. This chain uses TRBV5-1 with TRBJ1-2, with TRBD1 identical over 10 bases. This CDR3 has 13 residues. From germline, CDR1 is SGHRS and CDR2 YFSETQ. The V and J ends lost 3 bases and 6 bases, in that order; junction bases with no gene match: 2.

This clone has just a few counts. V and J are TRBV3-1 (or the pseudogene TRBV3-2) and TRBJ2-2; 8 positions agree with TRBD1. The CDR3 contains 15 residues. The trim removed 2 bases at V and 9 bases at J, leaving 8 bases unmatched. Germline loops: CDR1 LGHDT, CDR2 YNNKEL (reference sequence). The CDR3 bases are TGTGCCAGCAGCCAACCGGACCAGGGGGCCAGGGAGCTGTTTTTT. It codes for CASSQPDQGARELFF.